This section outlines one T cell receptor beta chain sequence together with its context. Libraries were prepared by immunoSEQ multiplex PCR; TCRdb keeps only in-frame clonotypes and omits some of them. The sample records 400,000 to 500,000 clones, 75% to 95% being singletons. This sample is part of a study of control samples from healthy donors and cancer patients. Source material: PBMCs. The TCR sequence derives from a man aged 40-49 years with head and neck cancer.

Here the CDR3 reads CASSLNPVWQPQHF. Here the CDR3 DNA reads TGTGCCAGCAGTCTAAACCCGGTCTGGCAGCCCCAGCATTTT. The chain carries TRBV28 and TRBJ1-5; D not certain. In germline, CDR1 is MDHEN, CDR2 SYDVKM. The CDR3 is made up of 14 amino acids. Trimming took off 5 bases at V and 7 bases at J, with 15 bases between the two ends. The full variable domain, completed using reference TRBV28 and TRBJ1-5, is DVKVTQSSRYLVKRTGEKVFLECVQDMDHENMFWYRQDPGLGLRLIYFSYDVKMKEKGDIPEGYSVSREKKERFSLILESASTNQTSMYLCASSLNPVWQPQHFGDGTRLSIL.